This T cell receptor (beta chain) was captured by sequencing in a study of a mutant IDH1 vaccine in newly diagnosed glioma. Study overall: The sex distribution of treated patients was roughly 62% male and 37.5% female, with a mean age of roughly 40 years. Most patients had received both radiotherapy and temozolomide, the prior options being radiotherapy, temozolomide, or both. Study results and caveats: No link was apparently found between pseudoprogression and changes in top peripheral T cell clonotypes.

Time point of the sample: week 47, end of study. It was 300 ug of mutant IDH1 20-mer peptide that made up each vaccine dose, given with topical imiquimod. Donors had new IDH1-mutant astrocytomas of WHO grade 3 or 4 (ATRX-lost). Profiling relied on immunoSEQ multiplex PCR, and the TCRdb table lists in-frame clones only, not all of them. The table includes 50,000 or so clones, around 84% detected once. The V end lost 8 bases, the J end lost 7 bases, and 15 bases lay between the germline ends. The germline gives CDR1 MNHEY, CDR2 SMNVEV (reference sequence). The CDR3 extends over 13 amino acids. Worth noting for this clone: Its antigen is not identified.

The chain employs TRBV27 and TRBJ2-1; the D gene is possibly TRBD1 (5 bases). The TCR originated in a woman aged 30 to 39 with glioma. Some clones in this sample may be carry-over from other donors' samples. The sample was PBMCs, taken from a glioma patient whose treatment included an IDH1 peptide vaccine. This CDR3 reads CASGFDPGNEQFF. As DNA, the CDR3 is TGTGCCAGCGGGTTCGACCCAGGGAATGAGCAGTTCTTC.